This T cell receptor (beta chain) was retrieved from a study of blood T cell repertoires in COVID-19. The table came from immunoSEQ multiplex PCR; TCRdb's copy has only in-frame clones and leaves some out. Here the sample spans 200,000 to 250,000 clones, around 84% being singletons. This clone was counted between two and nine times. The CDR3 consists of 14 residues. Germline assignment: CDR1 LGHNA and CDR2 YSLEER. Trimming shortened V by 0 bases and J by 6 bases, and 11 bases separated the two germline ends. This TCR derives from a woman between 70 and 85 years old with active or convalescent COVID-19. The sample comprised peripheral blood. The chain carries TRBV4-3 and TRBJ1-2, with no clear D. The CDR3 reads CASSQDAGDDGYTF. The DNA of the CDR3 is TGCGCCAGCAGCCAAGATGCGGGAGATGATGGCTACACCTTC.